Below, 2 T cell receptor beta chains from the same sample are listed, as sequenced in a study of T cells in Graves' hyperthyroidism and ophthalmopathy. Template material for amplifying TCR beta CDR3 regions consisted of RNA transcripts. The HTBI primer set served for first-round RT-PCR of the TCR CDR3. In TCRdb, the multiplex PCR reads were re-called with MiXCR into one record per CDR3 protein. The table records 450,000 to 650,000 distinct CDR3 sequences, roughly 17% of them present only once. The sample consisted of blood. These receptors came from a woman aged 18-29 years with Graves' ophthalmopathy.

Only a few counts were recorded for this clonotype. The chain recombines TRBV6-9 with TRBJ2-3, with TRBD2 matching 9 bases. The CDR3 is 17 residues long. The ends lost 0 bases at V and 2 bases at J; junction bases unmatched: 6. Looked up from germline, CDR1 is MNHGY and CDR2 is SVAAGI. CDR3 in DNA: TGTGCCAGCAGTTATTCCCCCAGCGGGGGGATCACAGATACGCAGTATTTT. Its protein product is CASSYSPSGGITDTQYF.

This clonotype was found many times. The chain has TRBV28 and TRBJ1-3; D gene unclear. The germline V and J ends were trimmed by 10 bases and 4 bases, with 14 bases remaining between them. Germline CDR1 reads MDHEN; CDR2 reads SYDVKM. This CDR3 has 13 amino acids. In DNA form, the CDR3 reads TGTGCCACCATCCCGAGGGCAGGAAACACCATATATTTT. As protein: CATIPRAGNTIYF.